A single sample is the source of the 30 T cell receptor beta chains below, sequenced in a study of Ad26.COV2.S vaccination and SARS-CoV-2 variants. Libraries were prepared by immunoSEQ multiplex PCR; TCRdb keeps only in-frame clonotypes and omits some of them. Of 180,000 or so clones listed, around nine tenths are singletons. The starting material was peripheral blood, obtained after recovery from COVID-19. The receptors were sampled from a human donor who had recovered from COVID-19.

The CDR3 loop reads CATSERGETQYF. As DNA, the CDR3 is TGTGCCACCAGTGAAAGGGGAGAGACCCAGTACTTC. The rearrangement joins TRBV24-1 to TRBJ2-5; D may be TRBD1 (5 bases). This CDR3 contains 12 residues. Germline loops: CDR1 KGHDR, CDR2 SFDVKD. V lost 4 bases and J 4 bases, leaving 6 bases between the germline ends.

This clone has a single count. The chain joins TRBV7-8 to TRBJ1-1, with TRBD1 matching 7 bases. V shed 4 bases and J 5 bases; nucleotides not matched to a gene: 4. This CDR3 spans 13 amino acids. Germline CDR1 is SGHVS and CDR2 is FQNEAQ. CDR3 coding DNA: TGTGCCAGCAGCTCGACAGGGAGAACTGAAGCTTTCTTT. It specifies CASSSTGRTEAFF.

The chain has TRBV3-1 (or the pseudogene TRBV3-2) and TRBJ1-5; no firm D call. The length of the CDR3 is 13 residues. The germline gives CDR1 LGHDT, CDR2 YNNKEL (reference sequence). V was cut by 0 bases and J by 2 bases, with 2 bases left in between. CDR3 amino acids: CASSQDGNQPQHF. CDR3 bases: TGTGCCAGCAGCCAAGACGGCAATCAGCCCCAGCATTTT.

The V call is TRBV5-6, the J call TRBJ1-2, with 9 bases that match TRBD1. The CDR3 is 15 residues long. Per the germline V gene, CDR1 is SGHDT and CDR2 is YYEEEE. V trimming: 4 bases; J trimming: 5 bases; junction bases outside the gene matches: 9. The CDR3 spells CASSVVDRGPYGYTF. CDR3 nucleotide sequence: TGTGCCAGCAGCGTAGTGGACAGGGGCCCTTATGGCTACACCTTC.

The rearrangement links TRBV27 to TRBJ2-7; D perhaps matches TRBD1 (7 bases). Germline V gives CDR1 MNHEY, CDR2 SMNVEV (reference sequence). The CDR3 sequence is 15 residues long. V was pared by 5 bases and J by 3 bases, with 17 bases between. CDR3 bases: TGTGCCAGCAGTCCACAGGGGTTGGACTACTACGAGCAGTACTTC. This sequence encodes CASSPQGLDYYEQYF.

The V and J genes are TRBV6-5 and TRBJ1-3; no clear D. CDR1 is MNHEY, CDR2 SVGAGI, per germline. The CDR3 has 14 residues. Trimming pared 7 bases from V and 0 bases from J, leaving 10 bases between. The CDR3 spells CASKGLPSGNTIYF. DNA for the CDR3: TGTGCCAGCAAAGGGCTCCCCTCTGGAAACACCATATATTTT.

This chain connects TRBV6-5 to TRBJ2-2, with D unclear. The ends were cut back, 7 bases at V and 4 bases at J, with 7 bases in the middle. The CDR3 runs 12 residues. Germline V gene sequence: CDR1 MNHEY, CDR2 SVGAGI. CDR3 sequence (DNA): TGTGCCAGCAAGTTTCCCACCGGGGAGCTGTTTTTT. Residues: CASKFPTGELFF.

This sequence joins TRBV30 and TRBJ1-1; the D is unclear. Trimming removed 4 bases at V and 1 base at J, with 4 bases between. CDR1 is GTSNPN and CDR2 is SVGIG in the germline V gene (reference sequence). There are 11 residues in the CDR3. Here the CDR3 reads CAWKENTEAFF. DNA of the CDR3: TGTGCCTGGAAGGAGAACACTGAAGCTTTCTTT.

The chain is built from TRBV5-8 and TRBJ2-7, with D perhaps matching TRBD2 (6 bases). V lost 4 bases to trimming and J lost 6 bases, with 20 bases between them. CDR1 is SGHTS, CDR2 YDEGEE, per germline. The CDR3 runs 15 residues. The DNA of the CDR3 is TGTGCCAGCAGCACCCTCCGGGACTCGGGCGGCGAGCAGTACTTC. Protein sequence: CASSTLRDSGGEQYF.

Only a few counts were recorded for this clone. J is TRBJ2-2 and V is TRBV7-2; D is possibly TRBD2 (6 bases). This CDR3 comprises 15 residues. Germline V gene lookup returns CDR1 SGHTA and CDR2 FQGNSA. V lost 5 bases, J lost 4 bases, and 14 bases lay in between. DNA of the CDR3: TGTGCCAGCAGCCCAGCGGTGGGGGGCACCGGGGAGCTGTTTTTT. Protein sequence: CASSPAVGGTGELFF. The complete variable domain, with remaining parts taken from reference TRBV7-2 and TRBJ2-2, reads GAGVSQSPSNKVTEKGKDVELRCDPISGHTALYWYRQSLGQGLEFLIYFQGNSAPDKSGLPSDRFSAERTGGSVSTLTIQRTQQEDSAVYLCASSPAVGGTGELFFGEGSRLTVL.

This chain uses TRBV5-5 with TRBJ1-4, with 10 bases that match TRBD1. CDR3 length: 18 amino acids. CDR1 SGHKS and CDR2 YYEKEE come from the germline V gene (reference sequence). V dropped 3 bases and J dropped 2; count of bases not matched to a gene: 10. In nucleotides, the CDR3 is TGTGCCAGCAGCTCGCACGGGACAGGGGTGTGGACTAATGAAAAACTGTTTTTT. Encoded protein: CASSSHGTGVWTNEKLFF.

This clone was detected only a few times. The sample holds other DNA sequences that translate to the same CDR3. This sequence joins TRBV5-1 and TRBJ1-2; D is unresolved. Trimming stripped 0 bases from V and 2 bases from J, with 8 bases between. Germline assignment: CDR1 SGHRS and CDR2 YFSETQ. The CDR3 contains 14 residues. The CDR3 coding sequence is TGCGCCAGCAGCTTGGGAACGGCAAACTATGGCTACACCTTC. Translating it yields CASSLGTANYGYTF.

In its sample, this clone was seen once. The chain couples TRBV9 to TRBJ2-1; D not resolved. V lost 0 bases and J lost 2, with 15 bases in between. The CDR3 has 17 residues. The germline CDR1 and CDR2 sequences are SGDLS and YYNGEE. The CDR3 sequence: CASSVGHRVSPYNEQFF. Written as DNA, the CDR3 is TGTGCCAGCAGCGTAGGTCATAGGGTTAGCCCCTACAATGAGCAGTTCTTC.

This chain links TRBV2 with TRBJ2-7, with a tentative D call TRBD2 (5 bases). This CDR3 has 14 amino acids. Trimming shortened V by 3 bases and J by 9 bases, and 18 bases separated the two germline ends. The germline V gene encodes CDR1 SNHLY and CDR2 FYNNEI. CDR3 residues: CASSEGSRWSGQYF. For the CDR3, the DNA is TGTGCCAGCAGTGAGGGGAGTCGTTGGTCCGGGCAGTACTTC.

The rearrangement links TRBV2 to TRBJ2-7; D is perhaps TRBD2 (6 bases). Germline CDR1 and CDR2: SNHLY and FYNNEI. CDR3 length: 16 residues. V lost 3 bases and J lost 0, with 15 bases in between. DNA of the CDR3: TGTGCCAGCAGTGACGGGACTTACAAGAGCTCCTACGAGCAGTACTTC. As protein: CASSDGTYKSSYEQYF.

In its sample, this clone was seen a few times. V and J are TRBV3-1 (or the pseudogene TRBV3-2) and TRBJ2-1; 7 bases align to TRBD2. The CDR3 is 15 residues long. With V trimmed by 1 base and J by 6 bases, 6 bases remained unmatched. Germline loops: CDR1 LGHDT, CDR2 YNNKEL (reference sequence). This chain's CDR3 is CASSQGRGLGNEQFF. As DNA, the CDR3 is TGTGCCAGCAGCCAAGGTCGCGGACTAGGCAATGAGCAGTTCTTC.

This clone was seen only a few times. The chain uses TRBV19 and TRBJ1-5; D is ambiguous. Germline-derived CDR1 and CDR2 are LNHDA and SQIVND (reference sequence). V was pared by 5 bases and J by 7 bases, with 12 bases between. This CDR3 is 13 amino acids long. The CDR3: CASSFGLEQPQHF. CDR3 DNA: TGTGCCAGTAGTTTCGGGCTGGAGCAGCCCCAGCATTTT.

This rearrangement joins TRBV7-9 to TRBJ1-1; D is unclear. Deletions cut 0 bases from V and 5 bases from J, with 10 bases between. Germline CDR1 is SEHNR and CDR2 is FQNEAQ (reference sequence). The CDR3 runs to 14 residues. CDR3 sequence reads: CASSLAGYGTEAFF. CDR3 coding DNA: TGTGCCAGCAGCTTAGCAGGGTATGGGACTGAAGCTTTCTTT. Full variable domain (rest looked up from reference TRBV7-9 and TRBJ1-1): DTGVSQNPRHKITKRGQNVTFRCDPISEHNRLYWYRQTLGQGPEFLTYFQNEAQLEKSRLLSDRFSAERPKGSFSTLEIQRTEQGDSAMYLCASSLAGYGTEAFFGQGTRLTVV.

The CDR3 nucleotides are TGTGCCAGCAGCACTGGGACTTCAGATACGCAGTATTTT. As protein: CASSTGTSDTQYF. The V and J genes are TRBV5-6 and TRBJ2-3; D may be TRBD2 (6 bases). The CDR3 consists of 13 residues. Trimming removed 4 bases at V and 4 bases at J, with 10 bases between. The V gene's germline CDR1 is SGHDT and CDR2 YYEEEE.

This clone was counted at least ten times. This chain joins TRBV2 and TRBJ1-6, with D unclear. The ends were cut back, 5 bases at V and 6 bases at J, with 11 bases in the middle. The CDR3 extends over 14 amino acids. Germline CDR1 and CDR2: SNHLY and FYNNEI. This chain's CDR3 is CASSRRRANSPLHF. CDR3 in DNA: TGTGCCAGCAGTAGACGGAGGGCTAATTCACCCCTCCACTTT.

The J gene is TRBJ1-1, the V gene TRBV2, with 7 bases that match TRBD1. V dropped 8 bases and J dropped 7; count of bases not matched to a gene: 7. This CDR3 has 12 residues. The germline V gene encodes CDR1 SNHLY and CDR2 FYNNEI. In DNA, the CDR3 is TGTGCCAGCGCAAGACAGGGCTTTGAAGCTTTCTTT. Translation: CASARQGFEAFF.

This CDR3 is CASSLKIYPKGTDRNEKLFF. Here the CDR3 DNA reads TGCGCCAGCAGCCTCAAGATATACCCAAAAGGGACAGATCGAAATGAAAAACTGTTTTTT. The chain has TRBV4-1 and TRBJ1-4, with 7 bases lining up with TRBD1. The germline CDR1 and CDR2 sequences are MGHRA and YSYEKL. Germline trimming cut 4 bases from V and 5 bases from J; bases unmatched to any gene: 22. This CDR3 region has 20 residues.

This chain joins TRBV7-3 and TRBJ1-2; D possibly corresponds to TRBD1 (6 bases). The V end lost 5 bases, the J end lost 4 bases, and 11 bases lay between the germline ends. Per germline, CDR1 SGHTA and CDR2 FQGTGA. This CDR3 contains 13 residues. Here the CDR3 reads CASSQGGGYGYTF. The CDR3 DNA reads TGTGCCAGCAGCCAAGGGGGAGGCTATGGCTACACCTTC.

In this sample, this clone turned up once. The rearrangement joins TRBV19 to TRBJ2-2, with TRBD1 matching 7 bases. CDR3 size: 13 residues. The junction had 5 bases not matched to a gene; V was cut back by 9 bases and J by 4 bases. The V gene's germline CDR1 is LNHDA and CDR2 SQIVND (reference sequence). In DNA form, the CDR3 reads TGTGCCAGCGACAGGGAGCGCACCGGGGAGCTGTTTTTT. Amino acids: CASDRERTGELFF.

The chain links TRBV3-1 (or the pseudogene TRBV3-2) to TRBJ1-2, with D maybe TRBD1 (6 bases). The CDR3 has 14 residues. Germline assignment: CDR1 LGHDT and CDR2 YNNKEL (reference sequence). Trimming removed 5 bases from V and 0 bases from J, with 10 bases in between. The DNA of the CDR3 is TGTGCCAGCAGCAAGGACAGAGCTAACTATGGCTACACCTTC. The encoded protein is CASSKDRANYGYTF.

The chain carries TRBV30 and TRBJ2-5; 9 bases fit TRBD2. V lost 4 bases and J lost 2; bases outside the gene matches: 5. CDR3 length: 14 amino acids. Germline V lookup: CDR1 GTSNPN, CDR2 SVGIG (reference sequence). The CDR3 sequence is CAWIRLAEQETQYF. The CDR3 nucleotides are TGTGCCTGGATCCGACTAGCGGAACAAGAGACCCAGTACTTC.

The CDR3 region is CASPGTPPDTQYF. CDR3 sequence (DNA): TGTGCCAGTCCCGGGACACCGCCAGATACGCAGTATTTT. This chain connects TRBV6-5 to TRBJ2-3, with D perhaps matching TRBD1 (6 bases). Germline CDR1 and CDR2: MNHEY and SVGAGI. This CDR3 contains 13 residues. The ends were cut back, 9 bases at V and 4 bases at J, with 14 bases in the middle.

This chain links TRBV6-5 with TRBJ1-6; TRBD1 might be the D (6 bases). The CDR3 extends over 15 amino acids. The V end was cut by 2 bases, the J end by 10 bases, with 15 bases between. CDR1 is MNHEY and CDR2 is SVGAGI in the germline V gene. This CDR3 reads CASSYTAARGSPLHF. The CDR3 nucleotides are TGTGCCAGCAGTTACACGGCGGCCAGGGGATCACCCCTCCACTTT.

The chain carries TRBV5-6 and TRBJ1-5, with 11 positions matching TRBD1. The V and J ends lost 0 bases and 7 bases, in that order; junction bases with no gene match: 6. CDR3 size: 16 residues. The germline CDR1 and CDR2 sequences are SGHDT and YYEEEE. CDR3 protein: CASSLGGTGGGQPQHF. The CDR3 DNA sequence: TGTGCCAGCAGCTTGGGAGGGACAGGGGGAGGACAGCCCCAGCATTTT.

V usage is TRBV7-9 and J usage is TRBJ2-5; 10 positions match TRBD2. The V gene end was trimmed by 0 bases and the J gene end by 1 base; junction bases not matched to a gene: 2. Per germline, CDR1 SEHNR and CDR2 FQNEAQ (reference sequence). This CDR3 is built from 16 residues. The CDR3 nucleotides are TGTGCCAGCAGCTTAGCACTAGCGGGATCCCAAGAGACCCAGTACTTC. Its protein product is CASSLALAGSQETQYF.